This TCR beta chain was obtained from a study of cytomegalovirus exposure and HLA in healthy donors. The primer mix had 60 Vbeta and 13 Jbeta primers. TCRdb's copy holds only in-frame clones and misses some; the assay was immunoSEQ multiplex PCR. The data show 150,000 to 170,000 clones, over 60% seen once. Unmatched junction bases numbered 4, after V lost 3 bases and J lost 2 bases. The germline V gene encodes CDR1 SGHNT and CDR2 YENEEA. The CDR3 contains 14 residues. Study-wide results and limits: Analyses of presence/absence relied on an assumption of roughly uniform sequencing depth across donors. The study had only CMV serostatus as immune exposure information. The investigators catalogued 150 or so TCR beta chains as cytomegalovirus-associated.

This clone was seen just once. What it binds is unknown. The chain employs TRBV11-3 and TRBJ2-7; 7 bases map to TRBD2. The source of this sequence is a woman aged 40 to 55 in good health and CMV-seronegative. Sequencing was performed on PBMCs. In DNA, the CDR3 is TGTGCCAGCAGCTTTAGCGGGCCGGCCTACGAGCAGTACTTC. Its translation is CASSFSGPAYEQYF. Full variable domain (remainder filled in from reference TRBV11-3 and TRBJ2-7): EAGVVQSPRYKIIEKKQPVAFWCNPISGHNTLYWYLQNLGQGPELLIRYENEEAVDDSQLPKDRFSAERLKGVDSTLKIQPAELGDSAVYLCASSFSGPAYEQYFGPGTRLTVT.